The clone carrying this TCR beta chain was recorded a few times. Its specificity is unknown. The CDR3 runs 13 residues. V was trimmed by 2 bases and J by 5 bases, leaving 10 bases between them. CDR1 and CDR2 from the germline V gene are SGHTA and FQGNSA. These data originate in a study of CD8 T cell repertoires and HIV-1 epitope variants. Study-level information: Enriched T cells were co-cultured with equal autologous T cell-negative cells.

Assay used: immunoSEQ multiplex PCR; TCRdb lists only in-frame clones, some missing. The table includes fewer than 5,500 clones, about 68% detected once. J is TRBJ2-7 and V is TRBV7-2; possibly TRBD1 or TRBD2 for D (5 bases each). This receptor was obtained from a male donor with HIV. The specimen was cultured CD8+ T cells derived from PBMCs. The CDR3 is CASSLQGSDEQYF. The CDR3 DNA is TGTGCCAGCAGCTTACAGGGTAGCGACGAGCAGTACTTC.